The rows below give T cell receptor beta chains drawn from one sample of a study of T cell responses to AZD1222 COVID-19 vaccine. The data were produced by immunoSEQ multiplex PCR, yet TCRdb's version contains in-frame clones alone and is incomplete. Altogether 84,000 or so clones are present, roughly nine tenths being singletons, with the ten largest covering approximately 31%. This material consisted of peripheral blood, taken on day 0 of AZD1222 vaccination. These receptors came from an adult in good health. CDR3s include the opening cysteine and the closing phenylalanine or tryptophan. The order of the fields is V gene, J gene, D gene, clone size, CDR3 protein, CDR3 DNA. The D gene is left open where the match is weak. Only part of the rows carry a size: once, few, many, or a class if the clone is expanded.

v_gene: TRBV7-2; j_gene: TRBJ2-7; d_gene: TRBD1; abundance: -; CDR3aa: CASSYRTGNYEQYF; CDR3nt: TGTGCCAGCAGCTACCGGACAGGGAACTACGAGCAGTACTTC
v_gene: TRBV12-3/TRBV12-4; j_gene: TRBJ1-5; d_gene: -; abundance: -; CDR3aa: CASSRQRNQPQHF; CDR3nt: TGTGCCAGCAGCCGACAGAGGAATCAGCCCCAGCATTTT
v_gene: TRBV6-5; j_gene: TRBJ1-1; d_gene: -; abundance: -; CDR3aa: CASKGREGYTEAFF; CDR3nt: TGTGCCAGCAAAGGGAGGGAGGGGTACACTGAAGCTTTCTTT
v_gene: TRBV6-5; j_gene: TRBJ1-1; d_gene: -; abundance: few; CDR3aa: CASRRGGRSEAFF; CDR3nt: TGTGCCAGCAGGCGGGGGGGGAGGAGTGAAGCTTTCTTT
v_gene: TRBV11-2; j_gene: TRBJ2-5; d_gene: -; abundance: -; CDR3aa: CASSLAGKVETQYF; CDR3nt: TGTGCCAGCAGCTTAGCTGGGAAAGTGGAGACCCAGTACTTC
v_gene: TRBV6-2/TRBV6-3; j_gene: TRBJ2-5; d_gene: -; abundance: -; CDR3aa: CASSYSAGVETQYF; CDR3nt: TGTGCCAGCAGTTATAGTGCAGGAGTAGAGACCCAGTACTTC
v_gene: TRBV7-9; j_gene: TRBJ2-3; d_gene: TRBD2; abundance: -; CDR3aa: CASSPGTSGRVGTDTQYF; CDR3nt: TGTGCCAGCAGCCCGGGGACTAGCGGGAGGGTTGGGACAGATACGCAGTATTTT
v_gene: TRBV28; j_gene: TRBJ2-1; d_gene: TRBD1; abundance: -; CDR3aa: CASNSDRGLEGEQFF; CDR3nt: TGTGCCAGCAATTCGGACAGGGGGCTGGAGGGTGAGCAGTTCTTC
v_gene: TRBV21-1; j_gene: TRBJ1-1; d_gene: -; abundance: -; CDR3aa: CASSKEEERMNTEAFF; CDR3nt: TGTGCCAGCAGCAAAGAAGAGGAACGGATGAACACTGAAGCTTTCTTT
v_gene: TRBV28; j_gene: TRBJ2-7; d_gene: -; abundance: -; CDR3aa: CASSPYVYEQYF; CDR3nt: TGTGCCAGCAGTCCCTATGTCTACGAGCAGTACTTC
v_gene: TRBV18; j_gene: TRBJ2-6; d_gene: -; abundance: -; CDR3aa: CASSPSAGSGANVLTF; CDR3nt: TGTGCCAGCTCACCCTCGGCTGGGAGTGGGGCCAACGTCCTGACTTTC
v_gene: TRBV6-1; j_gene: TRBJ1-5; d_gene: -; abundance: -; CDR3aa: CASKGSNQPQHF; CDR3nt: TGTGCCAGCAAGGGGTCCAATCAGCCCCAGCATTTT
v_gene: TRBV7-9; j_gene: TRBJ2-5; d_gene: TRBD2; abundance: -; CDR3aa: CASRLTSGETQYF; CDR3nt: TGTGCCAGCAGATTGACTAGCGGGGAGACCCAGTACTTC
v_gene: TRBV28; j_gene: TRBJ1-3; d_gene: -; abundance: -; CDR3aa: CASRSGSSQTGNTIYF; CDR3nt: TGTGCCAGCAGGTCTGGGAGCAGTCAAACTGGAAACACCATATATTTT
v_gene: TRBV7-8; j_gene: TRBJ2-7; d_gene: -; abundance: -; CDR3aa: CASSPYPRGWREQYF; CDR3nt: TGTGCCAGCAGCCCCTATCCAAGGGGATGGAGGGAGCAGTACTTC
v_gene: TRBV6-6; j_gene: TRBJ2-1; d_gene: TRBD2; abundance: -; CDR3aa: CASSPTSGRAQNEQFF; CDR3nt: TGTGCCAGCAGCCCTACTAGCGGGAGGGCCCAGAATGAGCAGTTCTTC
v_gene: TRBV10-3; j_gene: TRBJ2-3; d_gene: TRBD2; abundance: -; CDR3aa: CAISGTSATDTQYF; CDR3nt: TGTGCCATCAGCGGGACTAGCGCCACAGATACGCAGTATTTT
v_gene: TRBV2; j_gene: TRBJ2-5; d_gene: TRBD2; abundance: -; CDR3aa: CASSERVLAGRLETQYF; CDR3nt: TGTGCCAGCAGTGAAAGGGTTCTAGCGGGAAGGCTAGAGACCCAGTACTTC
v_gene: TRBV30; j_gene: TRBJ1-1; d_gene: -; abundance: -; CDR3aa: CAWRQGPNTEAFF; CDR3nt: TGTGCCTGGAGGCAGGGCCCCAACACTGAAGCTTTCTTT
v_gene: TRBV7-9; j_gene: TRBJ1-2; d_gene: -; abundance: -; CDR3aa: CASSLGGGHYGYTF; CDR3nt: TGTGCCAGCAGCTTAGGGGGGGGCCACTATGGCTACACCTTC
v_gene: TRBV18; j_gene: TRBJ2-5; d_gene: -; abundance: -; CDR3aa: CASSPGTQETQYF; CDR3nt: TGTGCCAGCTCACCGGGGACCCAAGAGACCCAGTACTTC
v_gene: TRBV11-2; j_gene: TRBJ2-5; d_gene: -; abundance: -; CDR3aa: CASRQSQETQYF; CDR3nt: TGTGCCAGCAGACAGAGCCAAGAGACCCAGTACTTC
v_gene: TRBV6-1; j_gene: TRBJ1-5; d_gene: -; abundance: -; CDR3aa: CASSESFYGNQPQHF; CDR3nt: TGTGCCAGCAGTGAGTCTTTTTACGGCAATCAGCCCCAGCATTTT
v_gene: TRBV5-5; j_gene: TRBJ2-4; d_gene: TRBD2; abundance: -; CDR3aa: CASSLGLGLAEAPHF; CDR3nt: TGTGCCAGCAGCTTGGGACTGGGACTAGCGGAGGCCCCCCACTTC
v_gene: TRBV7-9; j_gene: TRBJ2-7; d_gene: -; abundance: -; CDR3aa: CASSPVYHPDEQYF; CDR3nt: TGTGCCAGCTCCCCGGTCTACCACCCTGACGAGCAGTACTTC
v_gene: TRBV6-4; j_gene: TRBJ2-2; d_gene: TRBD2; abundance: -; CDR3aa: CASTKLADGSGELFF; CDR3nt: TGTGCCAGCACAAAACTAGCGGATGGGAGCGGGGAGCTGTTTTTT
v_gene: TRBV5-1; j_gene: TRBJ1-4; d_gene: TRBD1; abundance: once; CDR3aa: CASSIGTATNEKLFF; CDR3nt: TGCGCCAGCAGCATAGGGACAGCAACTAATGAAAAACTGTTTTTT
v_gene: TRBV6-6; j_gene: TRBJ2-1; d_gene: -; abundance: -; CDR3aa: CASSYERLENEQFF; CDR3nt: TGTGCCAGCAGTTACGAAAGGTTGGAGAATGAGCAGTTCTTC
v_gene: TRBV29-1; j_gene: TRBJ1-1; d_gene: -; abundance: -; CDR3aa: CSVEDDLGVMNTEAFF; CDR3nt: TGCAGCGTTGAAGATGACTTGGGGGTGATGAACACTGAAGCTTTCTTT